The T cell receptor (beta chain) described here comes from a study of blood T cell repertoires in COVID-19. The method was immunoSEQ multiplex PCR; TCRdb's version includes in-frame clones alone and lacks a portion of them. The sample comprises more than 85,000 clones, roughly four fifths of which are singletons, and approximately 17% rests with the top ten. Germline V CDR1 and CDR2: LGHNA, YNFKEQ. Between the trimmed V and J ends, which lost 2 bases and 6 bases, there was a span of 19 bases. This CDR3 is 17 amino acids long. V is TRBV4-2 and J is TRBJ2-2; possible D gene TRBD2, 6 bases. Sequencing was done on a sample of peripheral blood. This sequence was found in an older woman with acute or convalescent COVID-19. CDR3 region: CASSQLSAGPAPGELFF. CDR3 coding DNA: TGTGCCAGCAGCCAACTCTCTGCGGGGCCCGCGCCCGGGGAGCTGTTTTTT.